This T cell receptor beta chain was profiled in a study of cytomegalovirus exposure and HLA in healthy donors (dated 2017 in TCRdb). Broadly, across the study: In an earlier analysis of approximately 500 of the donors, around 290 Gb of sequence data and 100 million or so unique TCR beta sequences from about 179 million T cells were reported. In the later analysis, no new phenotypic data were used to find candidate immune exposures; instead, reliance was placed on TCR beta sequences and their occurrence across donors. High-throughput TCR immunosequencing, statistical association of individual TCRs with disease status, and machine learning were combined to predict cytomegalovirus infection status. Several DR-DQ haplotypes were treated as single units for association and clustering because of strong linkage in the cohort. Both class I and class II loci were covered by HLA typing, at four-digit resolution. Among the roughly 400 genotyped donors, approximately 77% belonged to the genetic ancestry cluster associated with self-reported Caucasian donors. A later genetic analysis used genome-wide SNP genotypes for about 65% of the roughly 700 donors, treating that subset as a discovery cohort. An earlier analysis of roughly 600 of the donors used high-throughput TCR beta sequencing to judge whether each TCR beta V gene segment behaved as functional or pseudogenic. Across under 500 genotyped donors of the cohort, an average of about 220,000 unique TCR beta nucleotide sequences per donor were sequenced, and roughly a sixth of those sequences were non-productive. To study patterns of TCR occurrence, a later analysis re-analyzed previously published TCR beta repertoires from just over 650 donors and added high-resolution HLA genotyping. Using immunosequencing, the study profiled T cell repertoires from fewer than 850 subjects and related those repertoires to cytomegalovirus serostatus. The study aimed to test whether signatures of past pathogen exposure could be identified by cataloging public T cell receptors. All discovery cohort repertoires had been generated on a single sequencing platform. The number of typed donors differed by locus: 629-630 for A, B, C, DRB1 and DQB1; approximately 520 for DQA1; some 610 for DPA1; and around 470 for DPB1. Approximately 330 gigabases of sequencing data and 70 million to 95 million unique TCR sequences made up an early release that covered 500 to 650 HLA-typed donors. Donor age, sex, ethnicity and CMV serostatus were compiled alongside the repertoire data. In addition to the first cohort of hundreds of subjects, a separate validation cohort of approximately 120 different subjects was used. General conclusions and limits of the study: Correlated functional status among segregating V segments might be attributable to linkage disequilibrium, but an unknown experimental factor could not be ruled out. The 87-base-pair reads could not distinguish some IMGT-functional V segments, including TRBV6-2 and TRBV6-3, so those segments were excluded. HLA typing was unavailable for some donors at each locus, so association tests used only the typed subset. A later analysis associated 15,000 to 20,000 TCR beta sequences with specific HLA alleles at a false discovery rate of 0.05. The authors suggested that the approach could potentially be generalized to other disease states and immunological phenotypes. In a later analysis, HLA-associated TCR beta chains were found to be more clonally expanded and to have lower generation probabilities than equally common non-associated chains. The study listed approximately 160 TCR beta chains as associated with cytomegalovirus. Several of the top co-occurrence clusters appeared to be linked to parvovirus B19, influenza, CMV and Epstein-Barr virus, according to a later analysis. A cluster of highly shared sequence variants was judged likely to be a technical artifact of the sequencing pipeline. According to a later analysis, TCR association rates differed among HLA loci, with DRB1 alleles showing the most associated TCRs and HLA-C alleles showing the fewest. Cytomegalovirus status was reported to be diagnosed by the classifier with high specificity and sensitivity in both the original and validation cohorts. Most TCR sequences were seen in very few donors, while some public TCRs were found in many individuals. Presence/absence analyses assumed roughly uniform sequencing depth across donors, an assumption that may not hold. In this cohort, only TCR beta chains were sequenced, and detectable features were limited by the absence of alpha or paired-chain data. CMV serostatus was the only immune exposure information available for the cohort. In an earlier analysis of over 550 of the donors, most TCR beta V segments were observed in productive rearrangements about 90% or about 30% of the time, broadly matching IMGT annotations. The earlier analysis of some 560 of the donors excluded roughly 16 rarely observed V segments, including chromosome 9 orphons, because counts were too low. A later genetic analysis reported fewer N-insertions in productive TCRs among donors in an Asian-associated ancestry cluster than the roughly 640-donor mean. When HLA alleles, especially DR and DQ, strongly co-occurred, TCR associations were difficult to assign to individual alleles. A later analysis found that most CMV-associated TCR beta chains appeared HLA-restricted, with HLA associations seemingly driven largely by CMV exposure. A later genetic analysis associated a missense DCLRE1C variant with V-gene and J-gene trimming of TCR beta chains, and an independent cohort replicated the association. A further reported finding was that TCR beta sequences accurately predicted the HLA-A and HLA-B alleles for most subjects in the first cohort. In vitro tests confirmed that a few of the cytomegalovirus-associated TCR beta chains recognize cytomegalovirus antigens.

In total, roughly 670 healthy bone marrow donors made up the cohort. Cohort members were all nominally healthy when sampled, although unrecorded immune exposures were likely present. The donor tested CMV seropositive and was one of the 289 seropositive cohort members. Every donor gave a peripheral blood sample, and the peripheral blood mononuclear cells from that sample were used for TCR beta sequencing. Genomic DNA was extracted from the blood cell samples with the Qiagen DNeasy Blood Extraction Kit. As for this clone: The clone's antigen remains unknown. Base quality data are lacking; no much larger clone is found one base away.

The library was prepared using the immunoSEQ multiplex PCR assay. For the multiplex PCR, a mixture combining 60 forward primers for TCR Vbeta segments and 13 reverse primers for TCR Jbeta segments was used. A multiplex PCR assay on genomic DNA amplified the CDR3 region of rearranged TCR beta genes. The Illumina HiSeq System was used to sequence the amplified TCR beta libraries as 87-base-pair reads. Per the authors' processing: Across the 600 to 700 repertoires, a later analysis counted roughly 77 million unique TCR beta chains, 9.5 million to 13 million of which were shared by at least two donors. To remove PCR and sequencing errors, raw reads were error-corrected and collapsed into unique sequences using a nearest-neighbor algorithm that merged closely related sequences. V, D and J gene segments were assigned by aligning CDR3 sequences to IMGT reference sequences. Each retained sequence needed at least a six-nucleotide match to both a V gene segment and a J gene segment. Rearrangements were called productive when the CDR3 lacked stop codons and stayed in frame with V and J; all others were non-productive. Following IMGT convention, CDR3 was defined as the stretch from the second conserved V-encoded cysteine up to the conserved J-encoded phenylalanine. The earlier analysis of 587 of the donors excluded sequences that lacked an unambiguous match to a single V gene segment. In an earlier analysis of more than 500 of the donors, a V segment was called functional when productive rearrangements were above 56.7%, and segregating when the standard deviation between donors exceeded 5%. A statistical classification framework was built for diagnosing cytomegalovirus status from the catalog of TCR beta chain sequences. V and J gene assignment, in a later analysis, came from comparing TCR nucleotide sequences with IMGT/GENE-DB human TR gene sequences. The TCRdist pipeline was used in a later analysis to assign CDR3 sequences and most-parsimonious VDJ recombination scenarios. In a later analysis, each TCR beta chain was defined by its CDR3 amino acid sequence together with its V-gene family, and reads without a unique V-gene family were excluded. A later analysis removed roughly 590 highly shared, low-generation-probability nucleotide sequences to deal with suspected cross-contamination and a sequencing artifact. A later analysis calculated a clonal expansion index for each public chain from normalized within-repertoire ranks of inferred template counts. In a later analysis, generation probabilities were computed using a VDJ recombination model fitted to out-of-frame rearrangements, and the results were checked against IGoR. Hypergeometric tests were used in a later analysis to score TCR-TCR, TCR-HLA and TCR-CMV co-occurrence, with a repertoire-size bias correction applied to the TCR pairs. In a later analysis, false discovery rates were estimated by permuting HLA or CMV assignments 20 times. A later analysis grouped co-occurring TCRs with DBSCAN, adding TCRdist sequence similarity when clustering within HLA-allele-positive subsets. For co-occurrence clustering, repertoires with fewer than 30,000 or more than 120,000 public chains were excluded, along with 4 to 6 repertoires with anomalous nucleotide sharing. Drawn from immuneACCESS, this table holds only the in-frame rearrangements with V and J called that TCRdb kept. Clones are partly lost; checked studies trace under half to an unresolved V gene and leave the rest unexplained. That table supplies the V and J calls and clone size; D and trimming were determined from the DNA. In all, the sample holds about 78,000 clones, and about 80% of those were seen once. In total, the top ten clones hold about 34% of the sample.

The junction shows trimming of 6 bases on V and 5 bases on J, and the gene matches do not reach 11 bases of it. CDR1 and CDR2, looked up from the germline V gene, are MNHNS and SASEGT. Measured from the cysteine to the phenylalanine, the CDR3 is 15 residues long. The entry retains the CDR3 DNA only, 45 bases that are in frame from base 1. The TCR originated in a man in his fifties in good health and CMV-seropositive. The source material was PBMCs. The chain is assembled from TRBV6-1 and TRBJ1-1; TRBD1 matches 8 bases in the middle. The DNA sequence is given as TGTGCCAGCAGCAGCGGACAGGGATACTCTACTGAAGCTTTCTTT. The resulting protein is CASSSGQGYSTEAFF.